Following are 16 T cell receptor beta chains from one sample sequenced in a study of beta chain features in type 1 diabetes. Isolated RNA was reverse transcribed in full, so expressed TCRB transcripts were sequenced. Method: immunoSEQ multiplex PCR; TCRdb's copy keeps in-frame clones and lacks some. The sample has some 270,000 clones, 8% seen once. Specimen: central memory CD4+ T cells from blood. These receptors were obtained from a woman between 18 and 30 years old in good health.

The chain employs TRBV7-3 and TRBJ2-1, with D unclear. This CDR3 comprises 15 residues. Trimming shortened V by 4 bases and J by 0 bases, and 10 bases separated the two germline ends. CDR1 and CDR2 (germline): SGHTA, FQGTGA. The CDR3 DNA is TGTGCCAGCAGCTCCAGACACAGCTCCTACAATGAGCAGTTCTTC. Residues: CASSSRHSSYNEQFF.

Comment on this clone: This sample also contains other DNA sequences that code for the same CDR3. V gene TRBV5-1 combines with J gene TRBJ2-1; D gene uncertain. This CDR3 spans 11 amino acids. Trimming pared 5 bases from V and 3 bases from J, leaving 3 bases between. Germline assignment: CDR1 SGHRS and CDR2 YFSETQ. The CDR3 region is CASSNYNEQFF. Written as DNA, the CDR3 is TGCGCCAGCAGTAACTACAATGAGCAGTTCTTC.

V gene TRBV4-3 combines with J gene TRBJ1-5; no firm D call. The CDR3 totals 13 residues. The germline V and J ends were trimmed by 1 base and 6 bases, with 7 bases remaining between them. CDR1 LGHNA and CDR2 YSLEER come from the germline V gene. CDR3 in DNA: TGCGCCAGCAGCCAAGTCTTTGGTCAGCCCCAGCATTTT. Protein product: CASSQVFGQPQHF.

This clone came up many times. V gene TRBV5-4 combines with J gene TRBJ2-1, with D perhaps matching TRBD1 (5 bases). The CDR3 spans 15 residues. The V gene's germline CDR1 is SGHNT and CDR2 YYREEE (reference sequence). Trimming took 0 bases from V and 4 from J, leaving 11 bases between them. The CDR3, as DNA: TGTGCCAGCAGCTTGGAGGAAGGGGCTTACAATGAGCAGTTCTTC. Protein sequence: CASSLEEGAYNEQFF.

Note on this clone: One junction end does not reproduce the germline sequence, and a read error may be involved. The chain is built from TRBV29-1 and TRBJ2-7; tentatively, D is TRBD2 (5 bases). Per germline, CDR1 SQVTM and CDR2 ANQGSEA. The CDR3 spans 13 residues. CDR3 sequence: CSVRQGSSYGQYF. The CDR3 bases are TGCAGCGTGCGCCAAGGGAGCTCCTACGGGCAGTACTTC.

This clone came up a few times. The chain links TRBV2 to TRBJ2-7, with 14 bases matching TRBD2. There are 19 residues in the CDR3. V dropped 6 bases and J dropped 0; count of bases not matched to a gene: 13. The germline V gene encodes CDR1 SNHLY and CDR2 FYNNEI. The CDR3 is CASSSPPGLAGVSSYEQYF. The CDR3 DNA sequence: TGTGCCAGCAGCTCACCTCCGGGACTAGCGGGAGTGAGCTCCTACGAGCAGTACTTC.

The J gene is TRBJ2-3, the V gene TRBV7-2, with D perhaps being TRBD1 or TRBD2 (7 bases each). This CDR3 spans 16 amino acids. V gave up 5 bases and J gave up 4 bases, with 19 bases separating them. The V gene's germline CDR1 is SGHTA and CDR2 FQGNSA. CDR3 bases: TGTGCCAGCAGCCTAGGGGGCGGGAGTGGGCCAGATACGCAGTATTTT. It specifies CASSLGGGSGPDTQYF.

There are a few counts of this clone. The CDR3 DNA sequence: TGTGCCAGCAGTCATCAAGACAGGGACAGCAATGAGCAGTTCTTC. Translation: CASSHQDRDSNEQFF. The chain uses TRBV7-9 and TRBJ2-1; 7 positions match TRBD1. The V gene end was trimmed by 6 bases and the J gene end by 6 bases; junction bases not matched to a gene: 11. The CDR3 sequence is 15 residues long. The germline V gene has CDR1 SEHNR and CDR2 FQNEAQ (reference sequence).

V is TRBV7-3 and J is TRBJ1-5; D ambiguous. Trimming shortened V by 1 base and J by 3 bases, and 13 bases separated the two germline ends. The CDR3 runs to 16 residues. Germline CDR1 and CDR2: SGHTA and FQGTGA. This CDR3 reads CASSLKVNRYNQPQHF. CDR3 coding DNA: TGTGCCAGCAGCTTAAAAGTAAACAGATACAATCAGCCCCAGCATTTT.

This clone was seen a handful of times. This chain connects TRBV7-2 to TRBJ2-7, with unresolved D. V dropped 6 bases and J dropped 4 bases, with 13 bases sitting between them. CDR3 length equals 13 residues. Germline CDR1 SGHTA, CDR2 FQGNSA. In DNA, the CDR3 is TGTGCCAGCAGTTCGCCCTTGGAGTACGAGCAGTACTTC. Translating gives CASSSPLEYEQYF.

This clone was seen more than once but under ten times. V and J are TRBV11-3 and TRBJ2-1; D gene ambiguous. Germline V CDR1 and CDR2: SGHNT, YENEEA. The CDR3 is made up of 17 amino acids. Trimming removed 5 bases from V and 6 bases from J, with 23 bases in between. The DNA for the CDR3 is TGTGCCAGCAGCCTGACGATCGGGCCTAGGAGAGCCAATGAGCAGTTCTTC. Protein sequence: CASSLTIGPRRANEQFF.

Only a few counts were recorded for this clone. The chain employs TRBV28 and TRBJ2-5; D is unresolved. The V and J ends lost 2 bases and 10 bases respectively, with 17 bases between them. Per the germline V gene, CDR1 is MDHEN and CDR2 is SYDVKM. This CDR3 has 14 amino acids. The CDR3 nucleotides are TGTGCCAGCAGTTTAGGCAGGACCCTACGAGGCCAGTACTTC. It codes for CASSLGRTLRGQYF.

This clone was seen more than once but under ten times. This sequence joins TRBV11-1 and TRBJ2-2; 9 nucleotides line up with TRBD1. J gave up 4 bases and V 5 bases, and 11 bases lay outside the gene matches. Germline lookup yields CDR1 SGHAT and CDR2 FQDESV (reference sequence). This CDR3 contains 17 residues. The CDR3 sequence: CASSPPPGQGFTGELFF. Written as DNA, the CDR3 is TGTGCCAGCAGCCCACCTCCGGGACAGGGCTTCACCGGGGAGCTGTTTTTT. The whole variable domain, filled in from reference TRBV11-1 and TRBJ2-2, reads EAEVAQSPRYKITEKSQAVAFWCDPISGHATLYWYRQILGQGPELLVQFQDESVVDDSQLPKDRFSAERLKGVDSTLKIQPAELGDSAMYLCASSPPPGQGFTGELFFGEGSRLTVL.

Only a few counts were recorded for this clone. One junction end does not reproduce the germline sequence, and a read error may be involved. J is TRBJ2-2 and V is TRBV9, with TRBD2 matching 8 bases. In germline, CDR1 is SGDLS, CDR2 YYNGEE. The CDR3 sequence is 17 residues long. Here the CDR3 reads CASSVEPYSGNNGELFF. CDR3 nucleotide sequence: TGTGCCAGCAGCGTAGAGCCCTATAGCGGGAACAACGGGGAGCTGTTTTTT.

This clone was seen a handful of times. The V and J genes are TRBV4-2 and TRBJ1-5; no clear D gene. CDR3 size: 14 residues. Deletions cut 0 bases from V and 2 bases from J, with 5 bases between. Germline assignment: CDR1 LGHNA and CDR2 YNFKEQ. The CDR3 protein is CASSQEGGNQPQHF. The CDR3 DNA follows: TGTGCCAGCAGCCAAGAGGGAGGCAATCAGCCCCAGCATTTT.

This clone was counted only a few times. One end of the junction fails to match germline, which may point to a read error. V usage is TRBV27 and J usage is TRBJ2-1, with unresolved D. CDR3 length: 13 amino acids. Germline CDR1 and CDR2: MNHEY and SMNVEV (reference sequence). CDR3 in DNA: TGTGCCAGCAATTTAAAGGGCCCCAATGAGCAGTTCTTC. This translates into CASNLKGPNEQFF.